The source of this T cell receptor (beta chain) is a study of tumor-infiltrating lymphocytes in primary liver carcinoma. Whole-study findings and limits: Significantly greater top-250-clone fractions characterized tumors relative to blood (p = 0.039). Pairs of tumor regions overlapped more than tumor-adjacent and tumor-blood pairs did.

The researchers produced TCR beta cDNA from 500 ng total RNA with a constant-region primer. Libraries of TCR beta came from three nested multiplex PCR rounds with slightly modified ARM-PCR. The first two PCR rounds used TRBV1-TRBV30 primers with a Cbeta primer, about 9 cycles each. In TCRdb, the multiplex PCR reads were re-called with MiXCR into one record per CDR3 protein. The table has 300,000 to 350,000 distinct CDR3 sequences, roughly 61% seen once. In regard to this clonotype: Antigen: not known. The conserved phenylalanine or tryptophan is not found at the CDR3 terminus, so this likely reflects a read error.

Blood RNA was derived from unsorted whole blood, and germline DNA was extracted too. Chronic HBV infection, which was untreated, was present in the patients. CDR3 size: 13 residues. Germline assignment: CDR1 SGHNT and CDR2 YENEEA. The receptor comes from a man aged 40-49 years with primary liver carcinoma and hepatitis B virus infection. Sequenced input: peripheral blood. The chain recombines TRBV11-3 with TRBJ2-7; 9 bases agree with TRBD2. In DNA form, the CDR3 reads TGTACCAGCAGTAGTGGGACTAGCTTCGAGCAGTACTCC. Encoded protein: CTSSSGTSFEQYS.